The next 10 T cell receptor beta chains were all read from a single sample in a study of naive and memory T cell subsets. Study-wide results and caveats: Especially in CD8 cells, naive repertoires contained a few larger clonotypes, possibly CD45RA-re-expressing memory cells.

No antigens are known for them. Two oligonucleotides, mixed equimolar, formed the beta constant-region primer covering TRBC1 and TRBC2. Nested alpha and beta constant-region primers with the SP2 primer drove four PCR rounds on ligated cDNA. TCRdb reprocessed the UMI-ligation and nested PCR reads via MiXCR and lists one record per CDR3 protein. The sample lists roughly 99,000 distinct CDR3 sequences; around 10% were seen once. Material for sequencing was naive CD4+ T cells from blood. The receptors shown here come from a human donor in good health.

Concerning this clonotype: The germline gene is not matched at one end of the junction; a read error may be the cause. This rearrangement joins TRBV6-2 or TRBV6-3 to TRBJ2-6, with a weak D call TRBD2 (6 bases). Germline CDR1 is MNHEY and CDR2 is SVGEGT. CDR3 size: 15 residues. The CDR3 protein is CASNYRGTGANVLTF. Written as DNA, the CDR3 is TGTGCCAGCAATTACCGGGGGACCGGGGCCAACGTCCTGACTTTC.

In this sample, this clonotype turned up a few times. J is TRBJ1-3 and V is TRBV28; TRBD1 is a possible D gene (5 bases). V was shortened by 1 base and J by 0 bases, with 16 bases between the two germline ends. CDR1 is MDHEN and CDR2 is SYDVKM in the germline V gene. This CDR3 has 18 residues. For the CDR3, the DNA is TGTGCCAGCAGTTTATCCCGGGGCAGCACCCTCTCTGGAAACACCATATATTTT. Residues: CASSLSRGSTLSGNTIYF.

In its sample, this clonotype was seen a few times. The chain is built from TRBV6-5 and TRBJ1-4; D might be TRBD1 (6 bases). This CDR3 comprises 14 residues. Germline CDR1 reads MNHEY; CDR2 reads SVGAGI. Between the trimmed V and J ends, which lost 5 bases and 8 bases, there was a span of 15 bases. In DNA form, the CDR3 reads TGTGCCAGCAGTAACAGGGATTTAAGAGAAAAACTGTTTTTT. Translated, it gives CASSNRDLREKLFF.

The J gene is TRBJ2-7, the V gene TRBV15; 10 positions agree with TRBD1. Germline loops: CDR1 LNHNV, CDR2 YYDKDF (reference sequence). V lost 0 bases and J lost 6; bases outside the gene matches: 8. The CDR3 is 16 amino acids. CDR3: CATSREDRGVLLEQYF. The CDR3, as DNA: TGTGCCACCAGCAGAGAGGACAGGGGGGTCCTTCTCGAGCAGTACTTC.

This clonotype was detected only a few times. The chain combines TRBV5-6 with TRBJ1-4, with unresolved D. Germline V gene data show CDR1 as SGHDT and CDR2 as YYEEEE. There are 16 residues in the CDR3. The germline V and J ends were trimmed by 2 bases and 0 bases, with 11 bases remaining between them. The CDR3 reads CASSLSRPATNEKLFF. The CDR3 region has the DNA TGTGCCAGCAGCTTAAGTCGACCTGCAACTAATGAAAAACTGTTTTTT.

This clonotype was seen a few times. The V call is TRBV27, the J call TRBJ1-4; D unresolved. The germline CDR1 and CDR2 sequences are MNHEY and SMNVEV (reference sequence). The CDR3 runs 16 residues. Trimming stripped 4 bases from V and 9 bases from J, with 21 bases between. CDR3 sequence reads: CASSSAPLRDTKKLFF. The DNA of the CDR3 is TGTGCCAGCAGTTCCGCCCCCCTCAGAGATACTAAAAAACTGTTTTTT.

The CDR3 loop is CSALGPPLDIQYF. The CDR3 DNA sequence: TGCAGTGCCCTAGGACCGCCCCTGGACATTCAGTACTTC. V and J are TRBV20-1 and TRBJ2-4; unclear D gene. The CDR3 contains 13 residues. With 6 bases removed from V and 8 bases from J, the gap between germline ends came to 17 bases. The germline V gene has CDR1 DFQATT and CDR2 SNEGSKA (reference sequence).

This rearrangement joins TRBV5-1 to TRBJ1-5; weak D call: TRBD1 (6 bases). Germline loops: CDR1 SGHRS, CDR2 YFSETQ. V lost 2 bases to trimming and J lost 1 base, with 10 bases between them. This CDR3 has 15 amino acids. DNA of the CDR3: TGCGCCAGCAGCTTTAACGGGGGCAGCAATCAGCCCCAGCATTTT. It codes for CASSFNGGSNQPQHF.

The chain combines TRBV18 with TRBJ2-1; D not certain. The length of the CDR3 is 13 residues. Germline CDR1 is KGHSH and CDR2 is LQKENI. Trimming removed 3 bases at V and 9 bases at J, with 12 bases between. The CDR3 here is CASSPVNLSEQFF. In nucleotides, the CDR3 is TGTGCCAGCTCACCCGTTAATCTAAGTGAGCAGTTCTTC. Drawing the rest from reference TRBV18 and TRBJ2-1, the complete variable domain is NAGVMQNPRHLVRRRGQEARLRCSPMKGHSHVYWYRQLPEEGLKFMVYLQKENIIDESGMPKERFSAEFPKEGPSILRIQQVVRGDSAAYFCASSPVNLSEQFFGPGTRLTVL.

This rearrangement joins TRBV10-3 to TRBJ2-7; 13 bases agree with TRBD2. The V and J ends lost 4 bases and 10 bases, in that order; junction bases with no gene match: 13. The CDR3 covers 16 residues. Looked up from germline, CDR1 is ENHRY and CDR2 is SYGVKD. The CDR3 coding sequence is TGTGCCATCAGTGGAACTAGCGGGAGGGCCTCAGGGGATCAGTACTTC. Protein: CAISGTSGRASGDQYF.